The sequence of this T cell receptor (beta chain) was determined in a study of cytomegalovirus exposure and HLA in healthy donors. In the study overall: Earlier, 90 million to 140 million unique TCR beta sequences were recovered from approximately 200 million T cells by an analysis. Points from the study as a whole: The study labeled under 200 TCR beta chains cytomegalovirus-associated. In an earlier analysis, about 87% or about 30%: the productive usage of most TCR beta V segments.

Details on this clone: Antigen specificity is unknown.

The study ran its PCR with 60 Vbeta and 13 Jbeta primers. TCRdb keeps only in-frame clones here, not all; method: immunoSEQ multiplex PCR. The sample holds some 130,000 clones, more than 80% seen once. The length of the CDR3 is 17 residues. The TCR originated in a woman aged 25 to 39 in good health and CMV-seropositive. Sequencing was done on a sample of PBMCs. The gene calls are TRBV21-1 and TRBJ2-7; the D call of TRBD1 is as the table states it, not checked on the DNA. TRBV21-1 is a pseudogene. CDR3: CAMTGHRPLYYPYEQYF. The CDR3 nucleotides read TGTGCCATGACGGGACACCGGCCCCTCTACTACCCCTACGAGCAGTACTTC.